This T cell receptor (beta chain) is drawn from a study of cytomegalovirus exposure and HLA in healthy donors. Study-wide findings and caveats: Across donors, sequencing depth was assumed by presence/absence analyses to be roughly uniform. About 87% or about 30% of the time was how often most TCR beta V segments were productive, according to an earlier analysis.

As regards this clone: What it recognizes is unknown.

The CDR3 is 15 residues long. Per the germline V gene, CDR1 is SGHTA and CDR2 is FQGNSA. V was pared by 6 bases and J by 4 bases, with 9 bases of the junction left unmatched. PCR involved 60 Vbeta and 13 Jbeta primers. Clones were read by immunoSEQ multiplex PCR, and TCRdb kept only the in-frame ones, dropping some. This table lists about 130,000 clones. The origin of this receptor is a woman aged 40 to 49 in good health and CMV-seronegative. The rearrangement joins TRBV7-2 to TRBJ1-5; 7 nucleotides align to TRBD1. The specimen was PBMCs. The CDR3 DNA reads TGTGCCAGCAGGCCGGGACAGACGATTAATCAGCCCCAGCATTTT. Protein: CASRPGQTINQPQHF.